This T cell receptor (beta chain) was sequenced in a study of blood T cell repertoires in COVID-19. Study-level information: Some COVID-19 samples were acute and others convalescent; all came from the United States, Italy and Spain.

Seattle-derived patients entered the study during active infection and were followed longitudinally. This table comes from immunoSEQ multiplex PCR, and its TCRdb copy is limited to in-frame clones, with some not included. The data hold around 360,000 clones, with 87% observed a single time. Trimming cost V 6 bases and J 6 bases; bases outside gene matches: 3. From germline, CDR1 is MDHEN and CDR2 SYDVKM. The CDR3 length is 12 residues. The specimen sequenced was peripheral blood. J is TRBJ2-7 and V is TRBV28; 9 bases line up with TRBD1. This receptor was obtained from a woman in her 30s with COVID-19, enrolled during active disease. The CDR3 is CASRETGGEQYF. The CDR3 DNA follows: TGTGCCAGCAGGGAGACAGGGGGCGAGCAGTACTTC.